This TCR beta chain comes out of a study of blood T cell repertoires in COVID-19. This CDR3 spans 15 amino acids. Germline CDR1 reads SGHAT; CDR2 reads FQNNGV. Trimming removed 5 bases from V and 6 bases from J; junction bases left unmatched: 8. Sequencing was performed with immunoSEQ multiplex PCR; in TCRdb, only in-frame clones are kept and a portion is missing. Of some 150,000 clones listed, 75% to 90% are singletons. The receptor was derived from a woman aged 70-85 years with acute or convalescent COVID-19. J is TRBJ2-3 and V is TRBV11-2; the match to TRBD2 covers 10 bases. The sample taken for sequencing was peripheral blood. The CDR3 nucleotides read TGTGCCAGCAGCGTCCGAGCGGGGGGGAGGGATACGCAGTATTTT. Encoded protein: CASSVRAGGRDTQYF.